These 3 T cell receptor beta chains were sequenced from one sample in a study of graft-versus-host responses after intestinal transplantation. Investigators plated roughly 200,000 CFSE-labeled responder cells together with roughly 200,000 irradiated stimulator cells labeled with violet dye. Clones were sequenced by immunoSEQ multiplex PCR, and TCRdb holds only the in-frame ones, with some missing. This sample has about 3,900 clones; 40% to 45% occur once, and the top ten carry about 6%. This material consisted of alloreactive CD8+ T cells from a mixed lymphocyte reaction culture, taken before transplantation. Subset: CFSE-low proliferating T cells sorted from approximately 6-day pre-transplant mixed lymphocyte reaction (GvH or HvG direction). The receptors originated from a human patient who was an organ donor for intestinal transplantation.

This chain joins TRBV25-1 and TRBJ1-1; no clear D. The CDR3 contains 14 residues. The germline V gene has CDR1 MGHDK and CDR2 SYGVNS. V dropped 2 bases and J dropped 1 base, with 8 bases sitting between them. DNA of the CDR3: TGTGCCAGCAGTGAAACTTTCCAGAACACTGAAGCTTTCTTT. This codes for CASSETFQNTEAFF. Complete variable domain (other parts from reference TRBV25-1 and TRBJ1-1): EADIYQTPRYLVIGTGKKITLECSQTMGHDKMYWYQQDPGMELHLIHYSYGVNSTEKGDLSSESTVSRIRTEHFPLTLESARPSHTSQYLCASSETFQNTEAFFGQGTRLTVV.

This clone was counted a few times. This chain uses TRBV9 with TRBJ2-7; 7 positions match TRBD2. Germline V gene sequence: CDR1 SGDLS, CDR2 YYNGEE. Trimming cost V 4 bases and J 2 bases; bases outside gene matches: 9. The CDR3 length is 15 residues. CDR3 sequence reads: CASSLGASGTYEQYF. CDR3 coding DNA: TGTGCCAGCAGCCTCGGGGCTAGCGGAACCTACGAGCAGTACTTC. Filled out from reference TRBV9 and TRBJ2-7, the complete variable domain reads DSGVTQTPKHLITATGQRVTLRCSPRSGDLSVYWYQQSLDQGLQFLIQYYNGEERAKGNILERFSAQQFPDLHSELNLSSLELGDSALYFCASSLGASGTYEQYFGPGTRLTVT.

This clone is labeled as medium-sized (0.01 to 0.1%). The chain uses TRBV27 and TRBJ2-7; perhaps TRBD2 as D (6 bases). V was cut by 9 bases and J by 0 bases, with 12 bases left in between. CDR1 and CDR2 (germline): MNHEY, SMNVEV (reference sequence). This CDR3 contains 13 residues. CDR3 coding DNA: TGTGCCAGTTCCCGGGACTCCTCCTACGAGCAGTACTTC. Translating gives CASSRDSSYEQYF.